The next 19 T cell receptor beta chains were all read from a single sample in a study of cytomegalovirus exposure and HLA in healthy donors (dated by TCRdb to 2016 to 2017). Library method: the immunoSEQ multiplex PCR assay. The multiplex PCR relied on a mix of 60 forward primers for TCR Vbeta segments and 13 reverse primers for TCR Jbeta segments. The table was pulled from immuneACCESS by TCRdb, which kept in-frame rearrangements only. Such tables lose some clones; where checked, under half of the loss comes from unresolved V genes, and the rest has no known cause. The sample records over 100,000 clones, around four fifths of which are singletons. The top ten hold about 8.1% of the sample. Sequencing input: PBMCs. These receptors came from a woman aged 45-60 years in good health and CMV-seropositive.

The CDR3 protein is CAWSEGTHSYEQYF. CDR3 DNA sequence: TGTGCCTGGAGTGAAGGGACTCATTCCTACGAGCAGTACTTC. The chain carries TRBV30 and TRBJ2-7, with D possibly TRBD2 on 6 matching bases. CDR3 length equals 14 residues. With 1 base removed from V and 1 base from J, the gap between germline ends came to 11 bases. Germline values: CDR1 GTSNPN, CDR2 SVGIG (reference sequence).

The chain links TRBV5-6 to TRBJ1-5; weak D call: TRBD1 (5 bases). V was clipped by 0 bases and J by 0 bases, with 7 bases between them. The germline V gene encodes CDR1 SGHDT and CDR2 YYEEEE. The CDR3 contains 15 residues. This CDR3 is CASSLGQYSNQPQHF. The CDR3 DNA follows: TGTGCCAGCAGCTTGGGACAGTATAGCAATCAGCCCCAGCATTTT.

This chain joins TRBV7-2 and TRBJ2-1, with 7 positions matching TRBD2. CDR1 is SGHTA and CDR2 is FQGNSA in the germline V gene. Unmatched junction bases numbered 7, after V lost 5 bases and J lost 3 bases. The CDR3 contains 15 residues. DNA of the CDR3: TGTGCCAGCAGCAAAGCGGGGTCTCTCTACAATGAGCAGTTCTTC. Protein sequence: CASSKAGSLYNEQFF.

The gene calls are TRBV5-1 and TRBJ2-1; 7 nucleotides match TRBD2. V lost 0 bases to trimming and J lost 6 bases; unmatched junction nucleotides: 3. The CDR3 runs 14 residues. Germline CDR1 is SGHRS and CDR2 is YFSETQ. CDR3 residues: CASSLERTSNEQFF. The CDR3 nucleotides read TGCGCCAGCAGCTTGGAACGGACTAGCAATGAGCAGTTCTTC. Supplemented by reference TRBV5-1 and TRBJ2-1, the full variable domain reads KAGVTQTPRYLIKTRGQQVTLSCSPISGHRSVSWYQQTPGQGLQFLFEYFSETQRNKGNFPGRFSGRQFSNSRSEMNVSTLELGDSALYLCASSLERTSNEQFFGPGTRLTVL.

This clone was recorded a few times. The chain couples TRBV10-3 to TRBJ1-6; 9 bases line up with TRBD1. Germline loops: CDR1 ENHRY, CDR2 SYGVKD. The ends lost 3 bases at V and 9 bases at J; junction bases unmatched: 15. This CDR3 contains 18 residues. The CDR3 region has the DNA TGTGCCATCAGTGACTACGAAAAACCGGGACAGGGTAGTTCACCCCTCCACTTT. It codes for CAISDYEKPGQGSSPLHF.

J is TRBJ1-3 and V is TRBV9, with D possibly matching TRBD1 (5 bases). Trimming stripped 4 bases from V and 0 bases from J, with 11 bases between. Germline CDR1 SGDLS, CDR2 YYNGEE. There are 15 residues in the CDR3. The CDR3 reads CASSPGGYSGNTIYF. The CDR3 region has the DNA TGTGCCAGCAGCCCCGGGGGGTACTCTGGAAACACCATATATTTT.

This chain connects TRBV5-1 to TRBJ2-7, with 7 bases matching TRBD1. V shed 4 bases, J shed 2 bases, and the junction held 3 bases outside the gene matches. This CDR3 has 13 residues. Looked up from germline, CDR1 is SGHRS and CDR2 is YFSETQ. The CDR3 region is CASSPGTAYEQYF. CDR3 bases: TGCGCCAGCAGCCCCGGGACAGCCTACGAGCAGTACTTC.

The chain recombines TRBV5-1 with TRBJ1-4, with D perhaps TRBD1 (5 bases). Per germline, CDR1 SGHRS and CDR2 YFSETQ. Trimming shortened V by 4 bases and J by 6 bases, and 16 bases separated the two germline ends. The CDR3 has 15 residues. CDR3: CASSRDRIADEKLFF. The CDR3 DNA sequence: TGCGCCAGCAGCCGGGACCGGATAGCGGATGAAAAACTGTTTTTT.

This clone has only one observation. This sequence joins TRBV19 and TRBJ2-7; possibly TRBD2 for D (7 bases). Germline lookup yields CDR1 LNHDA and CDR2 SQIVND (reference sequence). The V gene lost 4 bases and the J gene lost 3 bases, with 10 bases spanning the gap. There are 13 residues in the CDR3. The chain's CDR3 is CASSRGGDYEQYF. CDR3 DNA sequence: TGTGCCAGTAGTAGAGGGGGGGACTACGAGCAGTACTTC.

A few counts support this clone. This chain connects TRBV28 to TRBJ1-5, with D possibly matching TRBD1 (6 bases). With 3 bases removed from V and 5 bases from J, the gap between germline ends came to 17 bases. The CDR3 contains 16 residues. CDR1 MDHEN and CDR2 SYDVKM come from the germline V gene. CDR3 DNA sequence: TGTGCCAGCAGTTTTCTGTCGGGGGGCTATGATCAGCCCCAGCATTTT. Translation: CASSFLSGGYDQPQHF.

This clone was found once. This chain links TRBV6-1 with TRBJ1-1, with 8 bases fitting TRBD1. Unmatched junction bases numbered 7, after V lost 3 bases and J lost 1 base. CDR1 and CDR2 (germline): MNHNS, SASEGT. The CDR3 has 16 residues. CDR3 region: CASSEGQGTGNTEAFF. Here the CDR3 DNA reads TGTGCCAGCAGTGAGGGTCAGGGGACAGGGAACACTGAAGCTTTCTTT.

The rearrangement uses TRBV7-2 and TRBJ1-1, with a tentative D call TRBD1 (6 bases). The V and J ends lost 3 bases and 1 base respectively, with 21 bases between them. The V gene's germline CDR1 is SGHTA and CDR2 FQGNSA. CDR3 length equals 18 residues. This CDR3 reads CASSFFRGAFGRNTEAFF. The CDR3 nucleotides are TGTGCCAGCAGCTTCTTTCGGGGGGCTTTCGGGAGGAACACTGAAGCTTTCTTT. Using reference TRBV7-2 and TRBJ1-1 for the parts outside the CDR3, the full variable domain is GAGVSQSPSNKVTEKGKDVELRCDPISGHTALYWYRQSLGQGLEFLIYFQGNSAPDKSGLPSDRFSAERTGGSVSTLTIQRTQQEDSAVYLCASSFFRGAFGRNTEAFFGQGTRLTVV.

V is TRBV11-2 and J is TRBJ2-5; 14 bases agree with TRBD2. The CDR3 loop spans 19 amino acids. J gave up 9 bases and V 1 base, and 16 bases lay outside the gene matches. The germline gives CDR1 SGHAT, CDR2 FQNNGV. The CDR3 DNA sequence: TGTGCCAGCAGCTTAGGGGGACTAGCGGGGGAGCCTTTCAAGAGACCCCAGTACTTC. Its translation is CASSLGGLAGEPFKRPQYF.

The chain has TRBV19 and TRBJ2-1, with a tentative D call TRBD2 (5 bases). V shed 3 bases and J shed 7 bases, with 16 bases lying between them. The germline gives CDR1 LNHDA, CDR2 SQIVND (reference sequence). CDR3 length equals 15 residues. The DNA for the CDR3 is TGTGCCAGTAGTATTGGTCGGGATGGGTTGAATGAGCAGTTCTTC. It specifies CASSIGRDGLNEQFF.

This chain links TRBV19 with TRBJ2-7; 8 bases align to TRBD1. V was clipped by 4 bases and J by 2 bases; unmatched bases: 10. Germline values: CDR1 LNHDA, CDR2 SQIVND (reference sequence). This CDR3 spans 16 amino acids. CDR3 DNA sequence: TGTGCCAGTAGTACAAGGACAGGGTCGGTAACCTACGAGCAGTACTTC. Translated: CASSTRTGSVTYEQYF.

The rearrangement uses TRBV12-5 and TRBJ1-2; perhaps TRBD1 as D (5 bases). The CDR3 runs 12 residues. From germline, CDR1 is LGHNT and CDR2 FRNRAP. The germline V and J ends were trimmed by 1 base and 11 bases, with 11 bases remaining between them. CDR3 in DNA: TGTGCTAGTGGTTTGGCGGCGGGGGATTACACCTTC. Protein: CASGLAAGDYTF.

The chain employs TRBV5-1 and TRBJ2-2; 9 bases are shared with TRBD2. V shed 5 bases and J 7 bases; nucleotides not matched to a gene: 9. This CDR3 comprises 15 residues. Germline V gene sequence: CDR1 SGHRS, CDR2 YFSETQ. The CDR3 DNA reads as TGCGCCAGCAGATCGACTAGCGGAATTTACGGGGAGCTGTTTTTT. It specifies CASRSTSGIYGELFF.

This clone turned up a few times. The genes are TRBV18 and TRBJ2-3, with 10 bases identical to TRBD2. Germline values: CDR1 KGHSH, CDR2 LQKENI. The ends lost 4 bases at V and 6 bases at J; junction bases unmatched: 7. CDR3 size: 15 residues. The CDR3 is CASSRLAGAWDTQYF. CDR3 DNA: TGTGCCAGCTCACGCCTAGCGGGGGCATGGGATACGCAGTATTTT.

The rearrangement uses TRBV29-1 and TRBJ2-3; D gene ambiguous. Trimming took off 3 bases at V and 2 bases at J, with 6 bases between the two ends. CDR3 size: 12 residues. The germline CDR1 and CDR2 sequences are SQVTM and ANQGSEA. The CDR3 loop reads CSVDANTDTQYF. The DNA for the CDR3 is TGCAGCGTTGATGCTAACACAGATACGCAGTATTTT.